The 18 T cell receptor beta chains below all came from one sample that was sequenced in a study of blood T cells in healthy people across ages. Next came a second PCR, run for about 6 to 12 cycles, which used a sample-barcoded 5' primer along with a J-beta primer mix. TCRdb called the 5' RACE reads again in MiXCR, with one record for every CDR3 protein. The sample has around 690,000 distinct CDR3 sequences; 58% are singletons. Sequencing was done on a sample of blood. These receptors all stem from a man aged 55-75 years in good health.

About this clonotype itself: Mismatch with germline at one junction end may stem from a read error. The rearrangement joins TRBV9 to TRBJ1-2; TRBD1 matches 10 bases. The CDR3 runs 15 residues. Germline CDR1 reads SGDLS; CDR2 reads YYNGEE. CDR3 sequence reads: CASSGILTGGYGYIF. The CDR3 region has the DNA TGTGCCAGCAGCGGGATCCTGACAGGGGGCTATGGCTACATCTTC. Drawing the rest from reference TRBV9 and TRBJ1-2, the complete variable domain is DSGVTQTPKHLITATGQRVTLRCSPRSGDLSVYWYQQSLDQGLQFLIQYYNGEERAKGNILERFSAQQFPDLHSELNLSSLELGDSALYFCASSGILTGGYGYIFGSGTRLTVV.

This chain links TRBV5-1 with TRBJ1-6; no clear D. There are 15 residues in the CDR3. Germline V gene lookup returns CDR1 SGHRS and CDR2 YFSETQ. The V end was cut by 0 bases, the J end by 6 bases, with 10 bases between. This CDR3 reads CASSLEVTVNSPLHF. The DNA of the CDR3 is TGCGCCAGCAGCTTGGAAGTGACCGTTAATTCACCCCTCCACTTT.

This clonotype has just a few counts. The V and J genes are TRBV6-1 and TRBJ2-1; D is possibly TRBD2 (7 bases). The germline CDR1 and CDR2 sequences are MNHNS and SASEGT. The V end was cut by 8 bases, the J end by 4 bases, with 15 bases between. This CDR3 has 14 amino acids. CDR3 sequence: CASYGRGGYNEQFF. The CDR3, as DNA: TGTGCCAGCTACGGCAGGGGAGGGTACAATGAGCAGTTCTTC.

V usage is TRBV3-1 and J usage is TRBJ2-5; the match to TRBD2 covers 11 bases. The trim removed 3 bases at V and 7 bases at J, leaving 7 bases unmatched. The CDR3 sequence is 15 residues long. CDR1 is LGHDT, CDR2 YNNKEL, per germline (reference sequence). In DNA, the CDR3 is TGTGCCAGCAGCCAGTTACTAGCGGGGGAAGGGACCCAGTACTTC. Encoded protein: CASSQLLAGEGTQYF.

V gene TRBV6-1 combines with J gene TRBJ1-6, with a possible D match to TRBD1 (6 bases). Germline CDR1 reads MNHNS; CDR2 reads SASEGT. V was clipped by 6 bases and J by 6 bases, with 12 bases between them. There are 14 residues in the CDR3. The CDR3 sequence: CASRGARVNSPLHF. DNA of the CDR3: TGTGCCAGCAGGGGGGCCCGGGTTAATTCACCCCTCCACTTT.

The count of this clonotype is one. The chain has TRBV7-2 and TRBJ2-1, with D possibly TRBD2 on 6 matching bases. The CDR3 has 12 amino acids. Germline V gives CDR1 SGHTA, CDR2 FQGNSA. V was trimmed by 3 bases and J by 10 bases, leaving 10 bases between them. The CDR3 is CASSFGGGEQFF. The CDR3 DNA sequence: TGTGCCAGCAGCTTCGGGGGAGGCGAGCAGTTCTTC. The full variable domain, with the rest looked up from reference TRBV7-2 and TRBJ2-1, is GAGVSQSPSNKVTEKGKDVELRCDPISGHTALYWYRQSLGQGLEFLIYFQGNSAPDKSGLPSDRFSAERTGGSVSTLTIQRTQQEDSAVYLCASSFGGGEQFFGPGTRLTVL.

The chain uses TRBV28 and TRBJ1-2; D is undetermined. Germline CDR1 reads MDHEN; CDR2 reads SYDVKM. The V end lost 2 bases, the J end lost 7 bases, and 17 bases lay between the germline ends. The CDR3 runs 15 residues. As DNA, the CDR3 is TGTGCCAGCAGTTTAGGAGACGCCTCAACCGGTGGCTACACCTTC. Its translation is CASSLGDASTGGYTF.

The genes are TRBV2 and TRBJ2-4; the D gene is possibly TRBD1 (5 bases). CDR3 length equals 13 residues. CDR1 and CDR2 (germline): SNHLY, FYNNEI. Trimming took off 2 bases at V and 5 bases at J, with 7 bases between the two ends. CDR3 in DNA: TGTGCCAGCAGTGAAAGGGGCCAAAACATTCAGTACTTC. Protein product: CASSERGQNIQYF.

This clonotype was seen more than once but under ten times. The chain links TRBV27 to TRBJ1-2; TRBD1 aligns across 10 bases. This CDR3 is built from 16 residues. CDR1 and CDR2 from the germline V gene are MNHEY and SMNVEV (reference sequence). V was clipped by 2 bases and J by 6 bases; unmatched bases: 9. For the CDR3, the DNA is TGTGCCAGCAGTTTAGACAGGGGGCTCTCCTCCCATGGCTACACCTTC. Translating gives CASSLDRGLSSHGYTF.

This clonotype was seen more than once but under ten times. The V and J genes are TRBV6-5 and TRBJ1-6; D remains ambiguous. V lost 5 bases, J lost 4 bases, and 9 bases lay in between. Germline V CDR1 and CDR2: MNHEY, SVGAGI. The CDR3 contains 14 residues. CDR3 DNA sequence: TGTGCCAGCAGTCCCAACCAGTATAATTCACCCCTCCACTTT. Its translation is CASSPNQYNSPLHF.

The CDR3 bases are TGCGCCAGCAGCTTGGACGCAGGGGACGGGTATGGCTACACCTTC. Amino acid sequence: CASSLDAGDGYGYTF. The rearrangement joins TRBV5-1 to TRBJ1-2, with D perhaps matching TRBD1 (6 bases). Germline lookup yields CDR1 SGHRS and CDR2 YFSETQ. The CDR3 covers 15 residues. Trimming took 0 bases from V and 5 from J, leaving 14 bases between them. Together with reference TRBV5-1 and TRBJ1-2, the CDR3 gives the full variable domain: KAGVTQTPRYLIKTRGQQVTLSCSPISGHRSVSWYQQTPGQGLQFLFEYFSETQRNKGNFPGRFSGRQFSNSRSEMNVSTLELGDSALYLCASSLDAGDGYGYTFGSGTRLTVV.

This sequence joins TRBV10-2 and TRBJ2-5; 14 nucleotides agree with TRBD2. The CDR3 covers 17 residues. CDR1 WSHSY and CDR2 SAAADI come from the germline V gene. V gave up 5 bases and J gave up 1 base; unmatched junction bases: 6. Here the CDR3 DNA reads TGCGCCAGCAGTCGGGGGACTAGCGGGGGATTCCAAGAGACCCAGTACTTC. Protein sequence: CASSRGTSGGFQETQYF.

This clonotype was seen only a few times. J is TRBJ1-6 and V is TRBV7-2; D not certain. CDR3 length: 15 residues. V lost 1 base, J lost 9 bases, and 13 bases lay in between. In germline, CDR1 is SGHTA, CDR2 FQGNSA. CDR3 loop: CASSLVGGRASPLHF. CDR3 nucleotides: TGTGCCAGCAGCTTAGTAGGAGGGAGGGCTTCACCCCTCCACTTT.

This clonotype was observed a handful of times. J is TRBJ2-3 and V is TRBV12-3 or TRBV12-4; D is unclear. There are 12 residues in the CDR3. Between the trimmed V and J ends, which lost 10 bases and 0 bases, there was a span of 8 bases. DNA of the CDR3: TGTGCCACTGCAACTAGCACAGATACGCAGTATTTT. This sequence encodes CATATSTDTQYF.

This chain connects TRBV29-1 to TRBJ2-4; possibly TRBD2 for D (5 bases). In germline, CDR1 is SQVTM, CDR2 ANQGSEA. The CDR3 length is 13 residues. Trimming removed 1 base at V and 13 bases at J, with 17 bases between. In nucleotides, the CDR3 is TGCAGCGTTGAAGGAGGGTTCCCCCACGGGCAGTACTTC. Protein: CSVEGGFPHGQYF.

This chain joins TRBV5-1 and TRBJ2-5; a possible D gene is TRBD1 (6 bases). The CDR3 runs 14 residues. Between the trimmed V and J ends, which lost 4 bases and 1 base, there was a span of 11 bases. The germline gives CDR1 SGHRS, CDR2 YFSETQ. The CDR3 nucleotides read TGCGCCAGCAGCCCATCAGGGGCCCAAGAGACCCAGTACTTC. The encoded protein is CASSPSGAQETQYF.

J is TRBJ2-7 and V is TRBV11-2; 8 nucleotides match TRBD1. The length of the CDR3 is 13 residues. V lost 5 bases, J lost 6 bases, and 6 bases stayed unmatched. The germline gives CDR1 SGHAT, CDR2 FQNNGV. The CDR3 sequence is CASSMDRDTEQYF. The CDR3 nucleotides read TGTGCCAGCAGCATGGACAGGGATACCGAGCAGTACTTC.

The V and J genes are TRBV7-2 and TRBJ1-2, with 7 nucleotides matching TRBD1. CDR3 length equals 16 residues. CDR1 and CDR2 from the germline V gene are SGHTA and FQGNSA. Trimming at V came to 0 bases and at J to 5 bases, leaving 9 bases not matched to a gene. The CDR3 sequence is CASSLATGQRPYGYTF. In nucleotides, the CDR3 is TGTGCCAGCAGCTTAGCGACGGGACAGAGGCCGTATGGCTACACCTTC.